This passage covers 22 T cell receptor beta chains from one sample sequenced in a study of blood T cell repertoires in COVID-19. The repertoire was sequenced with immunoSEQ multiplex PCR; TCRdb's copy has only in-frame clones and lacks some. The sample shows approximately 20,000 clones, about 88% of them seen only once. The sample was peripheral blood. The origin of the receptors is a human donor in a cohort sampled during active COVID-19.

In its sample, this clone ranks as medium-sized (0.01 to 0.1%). The DNA for the CDR3 is TGCGCCAGCAGTCAATCGGAGGGAGGGGGACATACGAACACCGGGGAGCTGTTTTTT. Protein sequence: CASSQSEGGGHTNTGELFF. The V and J genes are TRBV23-1 and TRBJ2-2, with a tentative D call TRBD2 (7 bases). TRBV23-1 is reported as an ORF; its role is uncertain. There are 19 residues in the CDR3. The V end lost 0 bases, the J end lost 0 bases, and 17 bases lay between the germline ends.

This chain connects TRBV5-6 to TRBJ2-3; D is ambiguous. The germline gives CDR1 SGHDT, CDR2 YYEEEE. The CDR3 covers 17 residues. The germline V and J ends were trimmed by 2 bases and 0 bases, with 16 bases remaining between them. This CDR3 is CASSLAHRRGSTDTQYF. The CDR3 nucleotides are TGTGCCAGCAGCTTAGCCCACCGCAGAGGTAGCACAGATACGCAGTATTTT.

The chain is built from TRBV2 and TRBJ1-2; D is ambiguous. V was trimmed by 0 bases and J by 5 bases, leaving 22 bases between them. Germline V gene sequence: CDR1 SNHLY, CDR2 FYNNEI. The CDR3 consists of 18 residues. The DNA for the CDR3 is TGTGCCAGCAGTGAAGCGAAAACCGCCACCGCCCGGAGATATGGCTACACCTTC. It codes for CASSEAKTATARRYGYTF.

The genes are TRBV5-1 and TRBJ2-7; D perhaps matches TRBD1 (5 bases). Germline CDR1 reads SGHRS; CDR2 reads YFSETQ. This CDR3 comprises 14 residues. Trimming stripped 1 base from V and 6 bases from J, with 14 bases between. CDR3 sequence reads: CASSLQGPPVEQYF. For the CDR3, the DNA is TGCGCCAGCAGCTTGCAGGGTCCGCCGGTCGAGCAGTACTTC.

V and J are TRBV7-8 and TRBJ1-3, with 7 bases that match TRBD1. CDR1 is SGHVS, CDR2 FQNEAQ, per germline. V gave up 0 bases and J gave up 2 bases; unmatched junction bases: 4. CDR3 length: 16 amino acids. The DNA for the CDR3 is TGTGCCAGCAGCTTAGCCCCAACAGGGGCTGGAAACACCATATATTTT. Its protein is CASSLAPTGAGNTIYF.

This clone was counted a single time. This CDR3 is CASGFKLALNDRTDTQYF. As DNA, the CDR3 is TGTGCTAGTGGTTTTAAACTAGCCCTCAACGATAGAACAGATACGCAGTATTTT. The V and J genes are TRBV12-5 and TRBJ2-3; D perhaps matches TRBD2 (6 bases). Germline V gene sequence: CDR1 LGHNT, CDR2 FRNRAP. CDR3 length: 18 amino acids. V dropped 3 bases and J dropped 3 bases, with 22 bases sitting between them.

CDR3 DNA sequence: TGTGCCAGAACTTCCGAGGCCGTGGGCCGGGACTACGAGCAGTACTTC. Amino acid sequence: CARTSEAVGRDYEQYF. The chain links TRBV5-3 to TRBJ2-7; possibly TRBD2 for D (5 bases). TRBV5-3 is an ORF, and what it does is uncertain. The germline V and J ends were trimmed by 6 bases and 3 bases, with 22 bases remaining between them. The CDR3 covers 16 residues.

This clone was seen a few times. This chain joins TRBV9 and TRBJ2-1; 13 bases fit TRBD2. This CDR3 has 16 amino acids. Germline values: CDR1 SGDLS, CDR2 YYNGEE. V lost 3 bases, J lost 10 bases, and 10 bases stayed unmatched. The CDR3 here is CASSEEGGLAGREQFF. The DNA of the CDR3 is TGTGCCAGCAGCGAGGAGGGGGGACTAGCGGGGAGGGAGCAGTTCTTC.

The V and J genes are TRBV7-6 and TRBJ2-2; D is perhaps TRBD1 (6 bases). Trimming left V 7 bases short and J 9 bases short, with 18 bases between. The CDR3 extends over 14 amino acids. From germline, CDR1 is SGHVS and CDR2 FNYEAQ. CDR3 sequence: CASITGKVGRELFF. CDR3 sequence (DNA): TGTGCCAGCATTACAGGGAAGGTGGGCCGGGAGCTGTTTTTT.

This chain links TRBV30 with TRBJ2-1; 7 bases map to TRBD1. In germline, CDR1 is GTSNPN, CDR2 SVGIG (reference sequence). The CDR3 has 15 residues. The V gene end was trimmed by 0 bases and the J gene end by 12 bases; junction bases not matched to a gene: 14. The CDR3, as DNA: TGTGCCTGGAGTGTTGGGACAGCTACTACCCTTGGGCAGTTCTTC. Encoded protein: CAWSVGTATTLGQFF.

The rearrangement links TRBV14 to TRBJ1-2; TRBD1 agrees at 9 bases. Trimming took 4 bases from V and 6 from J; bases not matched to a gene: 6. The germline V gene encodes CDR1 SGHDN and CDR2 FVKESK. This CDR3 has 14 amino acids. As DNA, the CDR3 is TGTGCCAGCAGCCGCTTCGGGACAGGGCATGGCTACACCTTC. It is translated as CASSRFGTGHGYTF. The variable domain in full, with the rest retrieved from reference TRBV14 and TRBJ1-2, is EAGVTQFPSHSVIEKGQTVTLRCDPISGHDNLYWYRRVMGKEIKFLLHFVKESKQDESGMPNNRFLAERTGGTYSTLKVQPAELEDSGVYFCASSRFGTGHGYTFGSGTRLTVV.

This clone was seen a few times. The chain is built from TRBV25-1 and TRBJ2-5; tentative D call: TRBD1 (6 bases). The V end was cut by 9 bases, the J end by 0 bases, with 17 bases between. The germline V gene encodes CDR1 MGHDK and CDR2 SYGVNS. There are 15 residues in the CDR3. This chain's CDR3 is CASSTDRLYQETQYF. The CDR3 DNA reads TGTGCCAGTTCTACGGACAGACTGTACCAAGAGACCCAGTACTTC.

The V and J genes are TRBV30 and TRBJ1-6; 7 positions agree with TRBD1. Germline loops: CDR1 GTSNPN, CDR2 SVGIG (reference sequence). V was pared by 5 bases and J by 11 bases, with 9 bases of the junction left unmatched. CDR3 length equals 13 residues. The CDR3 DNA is TGTGCCTGGTCGACAGGGTTTACAACACCCCTCCACTTT. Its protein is CAWSTGFTTPLHF.

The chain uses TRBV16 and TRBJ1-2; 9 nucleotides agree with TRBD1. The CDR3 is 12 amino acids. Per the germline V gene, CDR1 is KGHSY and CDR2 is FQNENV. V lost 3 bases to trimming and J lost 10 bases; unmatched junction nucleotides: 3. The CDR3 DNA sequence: TGTGCCAGCAGCCAGGACAGGGGCGCCTACACCTTC. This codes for CASSQDRGAYTF. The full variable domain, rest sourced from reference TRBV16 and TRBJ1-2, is GEEVAQTPKHLVRGEGQKAKLYCAPIKGHSYVFWYQQVLKNEFKFLISFQNENVFDETGMPKERFSAKCLPNSPCSLEIQATKLEDSAVYFCASSQDRGAYTFGSGTRLTVV.

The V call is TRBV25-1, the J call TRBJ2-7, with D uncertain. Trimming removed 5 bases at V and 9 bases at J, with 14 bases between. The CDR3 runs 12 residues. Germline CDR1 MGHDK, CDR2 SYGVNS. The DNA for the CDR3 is TGTGCCAGCAGTCCATCGGGTCATGTGCAGTACTTC. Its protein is CASSPSGHVQYF.

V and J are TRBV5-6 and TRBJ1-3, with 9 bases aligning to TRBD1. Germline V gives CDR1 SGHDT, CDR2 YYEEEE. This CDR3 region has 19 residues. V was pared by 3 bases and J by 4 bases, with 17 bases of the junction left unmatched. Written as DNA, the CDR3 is TGTGCCAGCAGCTGGACTCCGGGACAGGGTTTATCGGGCGGAAACACCATATATTTT. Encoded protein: CASSWTPGQGLSGGNTIYF.

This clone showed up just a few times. CDR3 loop: CASSQDAGGYTF. CDR3 DNA: TGTGCCAGCAGCCAGGACGCGGGGGGCTACACCTTC. The chain carries TRBV5-6 and TRBJ1-2; D call uncertain. V lost 4 bases, J lost 8 bases, and 12 bases lay in between. Looked up from germline, CDR1 is SGHDT and CDR2 is YYEEEE. CDR3 length: 12 residues.

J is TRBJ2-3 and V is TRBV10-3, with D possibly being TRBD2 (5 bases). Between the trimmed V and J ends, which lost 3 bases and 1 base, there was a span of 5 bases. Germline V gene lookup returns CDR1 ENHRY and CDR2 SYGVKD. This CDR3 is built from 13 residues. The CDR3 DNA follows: TGTGCCATCAGTGACGGGGGCACAGATACGCAGTATTTT. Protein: CAISDGGTDTQYF.

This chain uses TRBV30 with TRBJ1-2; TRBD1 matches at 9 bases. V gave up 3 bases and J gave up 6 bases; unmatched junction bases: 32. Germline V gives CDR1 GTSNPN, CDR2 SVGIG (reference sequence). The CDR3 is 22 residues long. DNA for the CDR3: TGTGCCTGGAGGGCAACCGACCCAGGGTGGAAGGGGGACAGGGAAGGAGGACATGGCTACACCTTC. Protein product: CAWRATDPGWKGDREGGHGYTF.

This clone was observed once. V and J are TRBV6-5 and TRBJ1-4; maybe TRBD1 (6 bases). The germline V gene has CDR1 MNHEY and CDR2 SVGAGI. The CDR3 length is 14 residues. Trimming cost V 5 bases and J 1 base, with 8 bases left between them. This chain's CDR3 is CASSTGITNEKLFF. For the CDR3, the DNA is TGTGCCAGCAGTACAGGGATAACTAATGAAAAACTGTTTTTT.

CDR3 loop: CASSLRSSGGQSSYEQYF. The CDR3 DNA follows: TGTGCCAGCAGCTTGAGGAGTAGCGGGGGGCAGAGCTCCTACGAGCAGTACTTC. V usage is TRBV7-9 and J usage is TRBJ2-7, with 10 bases fitting TRBD2. Germline V gene sequence: CDR1 SEHNR, CDR2 FQNEAQ (reference sequence). Unmatched junction bases numbered 11, after V lost 3 bases and J lost 0 bases. The CDR3 extends over 18 amino acids.

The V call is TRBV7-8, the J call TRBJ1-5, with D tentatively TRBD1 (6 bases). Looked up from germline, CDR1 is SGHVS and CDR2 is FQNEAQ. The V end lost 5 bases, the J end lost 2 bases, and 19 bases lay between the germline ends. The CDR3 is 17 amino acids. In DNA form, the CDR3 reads TGTGCCAGCAGCCCCAGGGGACGGAACGGTGGCAATCAGCCCCAGCATTTT. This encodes CASSPRGRNGGNQPQHF.